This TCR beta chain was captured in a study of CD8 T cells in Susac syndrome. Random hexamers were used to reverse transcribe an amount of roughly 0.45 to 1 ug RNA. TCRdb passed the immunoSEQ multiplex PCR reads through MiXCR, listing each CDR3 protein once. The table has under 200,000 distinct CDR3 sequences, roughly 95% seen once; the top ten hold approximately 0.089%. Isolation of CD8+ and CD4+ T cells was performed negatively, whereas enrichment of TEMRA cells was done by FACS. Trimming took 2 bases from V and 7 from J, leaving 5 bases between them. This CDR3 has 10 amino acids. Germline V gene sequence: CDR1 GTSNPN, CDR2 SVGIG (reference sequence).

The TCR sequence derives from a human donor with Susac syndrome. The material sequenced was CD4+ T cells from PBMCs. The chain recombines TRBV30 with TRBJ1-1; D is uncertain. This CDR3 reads CAWSKLEAFF. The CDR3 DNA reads TGTGCCTGGAGTAAGCTTGAAGCTTTCTTT.